A selection of T cell receptor beta chains follows, all from one sample in a study. TCRdb used MiXCR to reprocess the 5' RACE reads, holding one entry per CDR3 protein. The table includes under 45,000 distinct CDR3 sequences, around 20% detected once. Sequencing used Tregs sorted from blood. These receptors came from a female donor with breast cancer. The CDR3 runs from the conserved cysteine through the conserved F or W. A D gene is named only where the DNA matches it firmly. Clone size, where shown, is once, few, many, or a class for clones that have expanded.

len	v_gene	d_gene	abundance	j_gene	CDR3nt	CDR3aa
14	TRBV29-1	NA	NA	TRBJ2-5	TGCAGCGTCACACGGGCAGGGGCCCAAAAGACCCAGTACTTC	CSVTRAGAQKTQYF
11	TRBV7-9	NA	NA	TRBJ1-4	TGTGCCAGCAGCCCAGCGGAAAAACTGTTTTTT	CASSPAEKLFF
15	TRBV20-1	NA	many	TRBJ1-6	TGCAGTGCCCTAGGCCGACAGCTCTATAATTCACCCCTCCACTTT	CSALGRQLYNSPLHF
18	TRBV5-1	NA	NA	TRBJ2-3	TGCGCCAGCAGCTTGGCCGGTTGGGCTAGTTCGGCCACAGATACGCAGTATTTT	CASSLAGWASSATDTQYF
14	TRBV7-3	NA	many	TRBJ1-2	TGTGCCAGCAGCCCCTACTCCATGGCCCGAGACTACACCTTC	CASSPYSMARDYTF
13	TRBV9	TRBD2	many	TRBJ2-1	TGTGCCAGCAGCCAAAGCGGGAACAATGAGCAGTTCTTC	CASSQSGNNEQFF
13	TRBV9	NA	few	TRBJ2-3	TGTGCCAGCAGCGTAGATGGGCGTGATACGCAGTATTTT	CASSVDGRDTQYF
14	TRBV9	TRBD2	many	TRBJ2-5	TGTGCCAGCAGCGGGCGGGGGAGCCAAGAGACCCAGTACTTC	CASSGRGSQETQYF
15	TRBV30	TRBD1	NA	TRBJ1-2	TGTGCCTGGAGTGCCCCCGGACAGGCCGCCTATGGCTGCACCTTC	CAWSAPGQAAYGCTF
14	TRBV11-2	NA	few	TRBJ2-5	TGTGCCAGCAGCCTCGGACGGGGACGAGAGACCCAGTACTTC	CASSLGRGRETQYF
17	TRBV5-1	TRBD2	few	TRBJ2-3	TGCGCCGGCAGCTTGGCGACTAGCCCTACCCGCACAGATACGCAGTATTTT	CAGSLATSPTRTDTQYF
16	TRBV4-1	TRBD2	NA	TRBJ2-1	TGCGCCAGCAGCCAAGAGGGAGGGCCATCTAGGAATGAGCAGTTCTTC	CASSQEGGPSRNEQFF
17	TRBV20-1	NA	NA	TRBJ1-5	TGCAGTGCCCACGTTCCGGGACATCTTGTAGGCAATCAGCCCCAGCATTTT	CSAHVPGHLVGNQPQHF
18	TRBV6-1	TRBD2	many	TRBJ2-7	TGTGCCAGCAGCTCACGGCTAGCGGGAGGCCCGAGCTCCTACGAGCAGTACTTC	CASSSRLAGGPSSYEQYF
15	TRBV5-1	TRBD2	few	TRBJ2-7	TGCGCCAGCAGCTTATACCCGACTAGCGCCGACGAGCGGTACTTC	CASSLYPTSADERYF
13	TRBV5-6	TRBD1	few	TRBJ2-5	TGTGCCAGCAGCGCCGGGACAGGGGAGACCCAGTACTTC	CASSAGTGETQYF
18	TRBV5-6	NA	many	TRBJ2-1	TGTGCCAGCAGCCTCCCCAATCATCCGGGACTCGCCTACAATGAGCAGTTCTTC	CASSLPNHPGLAYNEQFF
15	TRBV7-2	TRBD2	many	TRBJ2-7	TGTGCCAGCAGCTCCCGGGGGGAGACCCGTGGCGAGCAGTACTTC	CASSSRGETRGEQYF
15	TRBV9	NA	NA	TRBJ2-1	TGTGCCAGCAGCGTAGCTGCCCGCTCCTACAATGAGCAGTTCTTC	CASSVAARSYNEQFF
15	TRBV15	NA	few	TRBJ1-4	TGTGCCACCAGCAGAGAGGTCGGCACTAATGAAAAACTGTTTTTT	CATSREVGTNEKLFF
16	TRBV9	TRBD2	few	TRBJ2-2	TGTGCCAGCAGCGTATTAACTAGCGGGGGGCCCGGGGAGCTGTTTTTT	CASSVLTSGGPGELFF
17	TRBV6-6	NA	few	TRBJ1-1	TGTGCCAGCAGTTACATAGGAAGGGGCGCAGGGAACACTGAAGCTTTCTTT	CASSYIGRGAGNTEAFF
14	TRBV4-2	NA	many	TRBJ2-7	TGTGCCAGCAGCCCACGGTCTCCAGCCTACGAGCAGTACTTC	CASSPRSPAYEQYF
13	TRBV5-6	NA	NA	TRBJ2-1	TGTGCCAGCAGCTTGGCCCCGCAGGTAGAGCAGTTCTTC	CASSLAPQVEQFF
14	TRBV28	TRBD1	few	TRBJ2-7	TGTGCCAGCAGTTGGACAGGCAATCCCTACGAGCAGTACTTC	CASSWTGNPYEQYF
15	TRBV6-2/TRBV6-3	NA	many	TRBJ2-7	TGTGCCAGCAGAGAAAGTAGACTAATAGTCTACGAGCAGTACTTC	CASRESRLIVYEQYF
17	TRBV5-1	TRBD1	few	TRBJ2-4	TGCGCCAGCAGCACCGGACAGGGGTTAAGGGCCAAAAACATTCAGTACTTC	CASSTGQGLRAKNIQYF
15	TRBV10-3	NA	many	TRBJ2-1	TGTGCCATCAGTCCTGAGGAGGGACCTAACAATGAGCAGTTCTTC	CAISPEEGPNNEQFF
13	TRBV6-2/TRBV6-3	NA	NA	TRBJ2-5	TGTGCCAGCAGTTATCTAGGGGAAGAGACCCGGTACTTC	CASSYLGEETRYF
14	TRBV4-1	NA	many	TRBJ2-3	TGCGCCAGCAGTAGGAGCGGGAGCACAGATACGCAGTATTTT	CASSRSGSTDTQYF
17	TRBV28	TRBD1	few	TRBJ2-3	TGTGCCAGCAGTTTAACCTCGGACAGGGGGCGCGAAGATACGCAGTATTTT	CASSLTSDRGREDTQYF